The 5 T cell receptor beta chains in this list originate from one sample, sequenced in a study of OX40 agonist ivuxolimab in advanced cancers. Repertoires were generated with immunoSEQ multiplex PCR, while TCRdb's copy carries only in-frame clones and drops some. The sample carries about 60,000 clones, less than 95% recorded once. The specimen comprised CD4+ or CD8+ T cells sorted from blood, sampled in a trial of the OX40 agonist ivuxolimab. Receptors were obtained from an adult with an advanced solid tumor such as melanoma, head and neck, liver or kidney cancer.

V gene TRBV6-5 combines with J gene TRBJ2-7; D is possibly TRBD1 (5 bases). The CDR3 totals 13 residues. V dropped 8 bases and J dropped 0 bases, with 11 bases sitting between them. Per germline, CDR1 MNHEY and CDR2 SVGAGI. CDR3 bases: TGTGCCAGCGCTAGGGGAAGCTCCTACGAGCAGTACTTC. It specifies CASARGSSYEQYF.

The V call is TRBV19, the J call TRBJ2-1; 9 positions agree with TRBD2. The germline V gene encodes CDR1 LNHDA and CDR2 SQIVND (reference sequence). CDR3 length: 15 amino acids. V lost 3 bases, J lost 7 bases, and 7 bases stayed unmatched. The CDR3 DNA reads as TGTGCCAGTAGTATGGGAGCGGGAGGCCATAATGAGCAGTTCTTC. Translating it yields CASSMGAGGHNEQFF.

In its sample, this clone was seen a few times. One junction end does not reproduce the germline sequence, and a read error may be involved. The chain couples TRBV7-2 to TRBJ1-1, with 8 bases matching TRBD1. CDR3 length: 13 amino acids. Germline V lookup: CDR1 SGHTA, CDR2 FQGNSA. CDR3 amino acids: CASSLDREAEAFF. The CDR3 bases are TGTGCTAGCAGTTTGGACAGGGAGGCTGAAGCTTTCTTT.

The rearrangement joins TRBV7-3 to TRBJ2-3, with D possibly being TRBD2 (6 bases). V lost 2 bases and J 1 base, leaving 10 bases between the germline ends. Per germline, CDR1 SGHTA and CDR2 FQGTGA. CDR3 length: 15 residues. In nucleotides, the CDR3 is TGTGCCAGCAGCTTATTAGCGGCGGGCACAGATACGCAGTATTTT. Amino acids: CASSLLAAGTDTQYF.

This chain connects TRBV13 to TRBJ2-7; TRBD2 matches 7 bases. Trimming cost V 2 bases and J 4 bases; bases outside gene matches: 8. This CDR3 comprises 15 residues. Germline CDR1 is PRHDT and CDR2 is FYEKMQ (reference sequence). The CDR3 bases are TGTGCCAGCAGCTTAAAGGCGGTGGGGGGGTACGAGCAGTACTTC. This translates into CASSLKAVGGYEQYF.